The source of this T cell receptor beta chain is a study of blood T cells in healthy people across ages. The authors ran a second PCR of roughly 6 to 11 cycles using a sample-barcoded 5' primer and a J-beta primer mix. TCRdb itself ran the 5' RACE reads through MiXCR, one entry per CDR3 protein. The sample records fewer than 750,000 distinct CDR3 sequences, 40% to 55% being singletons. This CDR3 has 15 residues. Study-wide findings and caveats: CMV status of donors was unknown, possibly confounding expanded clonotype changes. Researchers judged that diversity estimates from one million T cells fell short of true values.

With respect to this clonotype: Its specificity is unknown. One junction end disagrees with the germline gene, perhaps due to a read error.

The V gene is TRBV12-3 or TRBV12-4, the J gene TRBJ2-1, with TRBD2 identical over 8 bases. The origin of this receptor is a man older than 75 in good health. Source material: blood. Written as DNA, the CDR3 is TGTGCCAGCAGTAGTGCGGCTAGCGGGTACAATGAGCAGGTCTTC. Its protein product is CASSSAASGYNEQVF.